The 15 T cell receptor beta chains below were found in one sample sequenced in a study of blood T cell repertoires in COVID-19. Assay: immunoSEQ multiplex PCR; the TCRdb copy retains only in-frame clones and omits some. The sample shows approximately 350,000 clones, more than 70% of them seen only once. The sample taken for sequencing was peripheral blood. These receptors all come from a young man with active or convalescent COVID-19.

The rearrangement uses TRBV3-1 (or the pseudogene TRBV3-2) and TRBJ2-1; 8 bases fit TRBD2. With 8 bases clipped from V and 5 bases from J, the junction kept 8 bases outside the gene matches. Germline CDR1 LGHDT, CDR2 YNNKEL (reference sequence). This CDR3 contains 14 residues. This chain's CDR3 is CASVNSGTNNEQFF. The CDR3 bases are TGTGCCAGCGTCAATAGCGGGACCAACAATGAGCAGTTCTTC.

The V gene is TRBV11-2, the J gene TRBJ2-7, with 10 positions matching TRBD2. V shed 3 bases, J shed 4 bases, and the junction held 6 bases outside the gene matches. The CDR3 consists of 15 residues. The V gene's germline CDR1 is SGHAT and CDR2 FQNNGV. The CDR3 coding sequence is TGTGCCAGCAGCTTTATCTCTAGCGGGGGTTACGAGCAGTACTTC. Its translation is CASSFISSGGYEQYF. The variable domain in full, with the rest retrieved from reference TRBV11-2 and TRBJ2-7, is EAGVAQSPRYKIIEKRQSVAFWCNPISGHATLYWYQQILGQGPKLLIQFQNNGVVDDSQLPKDRFSAERLKGVDSTLKIQPAKLEDSAVYLCASSFISSGGYEQYFGPGTRLTVT.

This clone was counted a single time. The junction and the germline gene differ at one end; a read error may be behind it. The chain uses TRBV4-1 and TRBJ1-3, with a possible D match to TRBD1 (6 bases). Germline V lookup: CDR1 MGHRA, CDR2 YSYEKL. The CDR3 is made up of 14 amino acids. CDR3 coding DNA: TGCGCCAGCAGCCAAGAGCCCGGGCAGGGGAAGGAGGTTTTT. As protein: CASSQEPGQGKEVF.

The chain recombines TRBV29-1 with TRBJ2-7; TRBD2 might be the D (5 bases). Germline loops: CDR1 SQVTM, CDR2 ANQGSEA. The CDR3 is 15 residues long. Trimming pared 0 bases from V and 5 bases from J, leaving 17 bases between. The CDR3 DNA is TGCAGCGTTGAAGATCGAGGGCAACAGAACGACGAGCAGTACTTC. Amino acids: CSVEDRGQQNDEQYF.

The chain has TRBV2 and TRBJ1-2, with 9 nucleotides matching TRBD1. CDR1 SNHLY and CDR2 FYNNEI come from the germline V gene. This CDR3 has 14 residues. V lost 6 bases and J lost 4; bases outside the gene matches: 6. Here the CDR3 DNA reads TGTGCCAGCAGCCTACAGACAGGGGGCTATGGCTACACCTTC. Translation: CASSLQTGGYGYTF. Using reference TRBV2 and TRBJ1-2 for the parts outside the CDR3, the full variable domain is EPEVTQTPSHQVTQMGQEVILRCVPISNHLYFYWYRQILGQKVEFLVSFYNNEISEKSEIFDDQFSVERPDGSNFTLKIRSTKLEDSAMYFCASSLQTGGYGYTFGSGTRLTVV.

The chain recombines TRBV11-1 with TRBJ2-7; D not certain. The CDR3 is 13 amino acids. Trimming cost V 1 base and J 2 bases, with 6 bases left between them. Germline V gene sequence: CDR1 SGHAT, CDR2 FQDESV (reference sequence). The CDR3 nucleotides read TGTGCCAGCAGCTTAGGTCTTGCCTACGAGCAGTACTTC. This codes for CASSLGLAYEQYF.

This clone has a single count. The genes are TRBV5-4 and TRBJ2-5, with D possibly matching TRBD1 (5 bases). The CDR3 loop spans 13 amino acids. Trimming pared 2 bases from V and 4 bases from J, leaving 9 bases between. Germline loops: CDR1 SGHNT, CDR2 YYREEE (reference sequence). CDR3 residues: CASSFAGRETQYF. The CDR3 DNA follows: TGTGCCAGCAGCTTTGCAGGGCGAGAGACCCAGTACTTC.

J is TRBJ1-4 and V is TRBV27, with TRBD1 matching 10 bases. Unmatched junction bases numbered 3, after V lost 5 bases and J lost 6 bases. The CDR3 consists of 14 residues. Germline CDR1 and CDR2: MNHEY and SMNVEV (reference sequence). This CDR3 reads CASSLGTGDEKLFF. In DNA form, the CDR3 reads TGTGCCAGCAGTCTCGGGACAGGGGATGAAAAACTGTTTTTT.

This clone was recorded only once. This rearrangement joins TRBV7-8 to TRBJ1-1; TRBD1 matches 8 bases. The germline V gene has CDR1 SGHVS and CDR2 FQNEAQ. Trimming cost V 5 bases and J 5 bases; bases outside gene matches: 7. CDR3 length equals 14 residues. CDR3 protein: CASSKTGGRTEAFF. CDR3 nucleotides: TGTGCCAGCAGCAAAACAGGGGGGCGGACTGAAGCTTTCTTT.

The V call is TRBV29-1, the J call TRBJ2-6; D ambiguous. Germline-derived CDR1 and CDR2 are SQVTM and ANQGSEA. The CDR3 runs to 13 residues. Trimming pared 2 bases from V and 2 bases from J, leaving 4 bases between. CDR3: CSVETTGANVLTF. The CDR3, as DNA: TGCAGCGTTGAAACAACTGGGGCCAACGTCCTGACTTTC.

J is TRBJ1-1 and V is TRBV24-1; tentatively, D is TRBD1 (6 bases). V lost 4 bases and J 4 bases, leaving 12 bases between the germline ends. The germline CDR1 and CDR2 sequences are KGHDR and SFDVKD. The CDR3 length is 14 residues. CDR3 in amino acids: CATSERGSGTEAFF. The CDR3 coding sequence is TGTGCCACCAGTGAAAGGGGGTCTGGCACTGAAGCTTTCTTT.

This rearrangement joins TRBV3-1 (or the pseudogene TRBV3-2) to TRBJ2-5; D ambiguous. With 1 base removed from V and 7 bases from J, the gap between germline ends came to 7 bases. This CDR3 is 12 amino acids long. CDR1 LGHDT and CDR2 YNNKEL come from the germline V gene (reference sequence). CDR3 in amino acids: CASSQAVVTQYF. Here the CDR3 DNA reads TGTGCCAGCAGCCAAGCTGTAGTGACCCAGTACTTC.

There are a few counts of this clone. This chain joins TRBV5-1 and TRBJ1-2, with D possibly TRBD1 on 6 matching bases. Germline CDR1 SGHRS, CDR2 YFSETQ. With 1 base removed from V and 4 bases from J, the gap between germline ends came to 11 bases. The CDR3 totals 14 residues. The CDR3 DNA is TGCGCCAGCAGCTTGTCCGGGACAAGCTATGGCTACACCTTC. This sequence encodes CASSLSGTSYGYTF.

This sequence joins TRBV7-3 and TRBJ2-5, with TRBD1 matching 7 bases. The CDR3 loop spans 14 amino acids. From germline, CDR1 is SGHTA and CDR2 FQGTGA. Unmatched junction bases numbered 9, after V lost 5 bases and J lost 6 bases. The CDR3 DNA is TGTGCCAGCAGCGTGCGAGGGGGCGGACAGACCCAGTACTTC. The encoded protein is CASSVRGGGQTQYF.

The chain employs TRBV30 and TRBJ2-7, with 9 bases aligning to TRBD1. CDR1 and CDR2 (germline): GTSNPN, SVGIG (reference sequence). V gave up 0 bases and J gave up 1 base; unmatched junction bases: 16. The CDR3 has 19 residues. CDR3 nucleotide sequence: TGTGCCTGGAGTGTCCTCAGACCACGGACAGGGGCCCCTTCCTACGAGCAGTACTTC. Translation: CAWSVLRPRTGAPSYEQYF.